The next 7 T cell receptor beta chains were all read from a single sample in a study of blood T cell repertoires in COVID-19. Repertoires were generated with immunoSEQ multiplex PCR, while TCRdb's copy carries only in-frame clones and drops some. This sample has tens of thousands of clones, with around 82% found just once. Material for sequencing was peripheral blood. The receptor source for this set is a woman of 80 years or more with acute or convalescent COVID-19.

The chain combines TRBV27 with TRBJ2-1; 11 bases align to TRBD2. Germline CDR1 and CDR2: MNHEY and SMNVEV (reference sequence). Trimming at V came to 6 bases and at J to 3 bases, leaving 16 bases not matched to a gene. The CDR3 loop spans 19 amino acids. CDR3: CASRPGTSGLEGIYNEQFF. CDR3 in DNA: TGTGCCAGCAGACCAGGGACTAGCGGATTGGAGGGGATCTACAATGAGCAGTTCTTC.

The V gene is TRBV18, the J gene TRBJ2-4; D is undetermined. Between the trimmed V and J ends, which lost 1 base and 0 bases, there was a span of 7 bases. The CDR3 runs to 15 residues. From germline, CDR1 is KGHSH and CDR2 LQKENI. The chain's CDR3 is CASSPRQVAKNIQYF. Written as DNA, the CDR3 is TGTGCCAGCTCACCACGACAAGTAGCCAAAAACATTCAGTACTTC.

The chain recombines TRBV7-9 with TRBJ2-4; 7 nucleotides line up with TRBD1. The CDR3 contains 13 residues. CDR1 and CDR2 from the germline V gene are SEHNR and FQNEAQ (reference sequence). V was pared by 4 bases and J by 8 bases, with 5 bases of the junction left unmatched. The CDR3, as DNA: TGTGCCAGCAGCTCATACAGGGGAGACATTCAGTACTTC. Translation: CASSSYRGDIQYF.

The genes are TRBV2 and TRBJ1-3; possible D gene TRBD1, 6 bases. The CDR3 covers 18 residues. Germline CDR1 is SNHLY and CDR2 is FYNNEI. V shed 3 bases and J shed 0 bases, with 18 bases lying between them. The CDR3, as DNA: TGTGCCAGCAGTGACGGGACACCAGGGAAAAGCTCTGGAAACACCATATATTTT. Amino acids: CASSDGTPGKSSGNTIYF.

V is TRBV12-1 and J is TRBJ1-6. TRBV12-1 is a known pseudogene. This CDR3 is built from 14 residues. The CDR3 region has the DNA TGTGCCAGCAGCTTTGTAAACTGTAATTCACCCCTCCACTTT. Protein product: CASSFVNCNSPLHF.

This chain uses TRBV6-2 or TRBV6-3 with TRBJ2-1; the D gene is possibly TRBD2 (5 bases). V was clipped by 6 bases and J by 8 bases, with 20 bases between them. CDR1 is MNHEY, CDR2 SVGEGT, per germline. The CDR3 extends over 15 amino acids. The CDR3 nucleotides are TGTGCCAGCAGCGCCCCCGAGCGGTTTATTGATGAGCAGTTCTTC. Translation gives CASSAPERFIDEQFF.

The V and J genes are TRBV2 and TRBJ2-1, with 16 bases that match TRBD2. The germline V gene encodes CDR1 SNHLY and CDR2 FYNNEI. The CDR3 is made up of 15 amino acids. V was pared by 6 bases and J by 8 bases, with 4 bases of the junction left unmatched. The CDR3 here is CASSGTSGRADEQFF. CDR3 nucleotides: TGTGCCAGCAGCGGGACTAGCGGGAGGGCCGATGAGCAGTTCTTC.